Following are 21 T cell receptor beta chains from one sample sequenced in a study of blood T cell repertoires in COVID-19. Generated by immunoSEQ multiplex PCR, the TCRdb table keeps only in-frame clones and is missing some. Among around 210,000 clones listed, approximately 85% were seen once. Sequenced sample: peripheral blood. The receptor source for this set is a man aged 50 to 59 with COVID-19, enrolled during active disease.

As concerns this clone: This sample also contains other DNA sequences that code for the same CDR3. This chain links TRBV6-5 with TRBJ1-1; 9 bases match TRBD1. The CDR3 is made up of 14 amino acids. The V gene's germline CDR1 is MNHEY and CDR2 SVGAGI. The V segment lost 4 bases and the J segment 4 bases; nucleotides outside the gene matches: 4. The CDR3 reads CASSSDRGGTEAFF. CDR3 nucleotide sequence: TGTGCCAGCAGTTCGGACAGGGGAGGCACTGAAGCTTTCTTT.

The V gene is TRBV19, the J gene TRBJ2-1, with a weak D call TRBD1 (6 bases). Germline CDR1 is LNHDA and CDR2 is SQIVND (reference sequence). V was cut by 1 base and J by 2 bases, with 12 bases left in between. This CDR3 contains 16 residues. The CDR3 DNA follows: TGTGCCAGTAGTATAGCGGGTGCAGGGGCCTACAATGAGCAGTTCTTC. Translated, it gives CASSIAGAGAYNEQFF. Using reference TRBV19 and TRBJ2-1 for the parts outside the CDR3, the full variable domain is DGGITQSPKYLFRKEGQNVTLSCEQNLNHDAMYWYRQDPGQGLRLIYYSQIVNDFQKGDIAEGYSVSREKKESFPLTVTSAQKNPTAFYLCASSIAGAGAYNEQFFGPGTRLTVL.

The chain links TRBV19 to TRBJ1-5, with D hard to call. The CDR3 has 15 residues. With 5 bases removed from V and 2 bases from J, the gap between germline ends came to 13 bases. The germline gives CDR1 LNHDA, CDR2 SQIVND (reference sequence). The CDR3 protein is CASSGLFPGNQPQHF. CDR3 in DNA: TGTGCCAGTAGTGGGCTCTTCCCCGGCAATCAGCCCCAGCATTTT.

The CDR3 reads CAWSRTVYSDTQYF. For the CDR3, the DNA is TGTGCCTGGAGTAGGACAGTTTATTCAGATACGCAGTATTTT. V and J are TRBV30 and TRBJ2-3; D might be TRBD1 (6 bases). CDR3 length equals 14 residues. In germline, CDR1 is GTSNPN, CDR2 SVGIG (reference sequence). V was shortened by 2 bases and J by 4 bases, with 13 bases between the two germline ends.

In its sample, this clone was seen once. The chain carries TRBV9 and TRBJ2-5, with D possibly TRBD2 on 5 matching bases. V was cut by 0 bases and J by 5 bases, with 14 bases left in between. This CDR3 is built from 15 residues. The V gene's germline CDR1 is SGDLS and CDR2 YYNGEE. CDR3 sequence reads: CASSVVSGGGETQYF. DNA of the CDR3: TGTGCCAGCAGCGTAGTTAGTGGCGGCGGGGAGACCCAGTACTTC.

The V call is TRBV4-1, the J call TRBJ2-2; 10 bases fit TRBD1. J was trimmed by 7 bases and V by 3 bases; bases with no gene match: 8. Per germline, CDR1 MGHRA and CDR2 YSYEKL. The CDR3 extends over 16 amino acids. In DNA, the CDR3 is TGCGCCAGCAGCCACCCCGGGACAGGGGTTGACGGGGAGCTGTTTTTT. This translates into CASSHPGTGVDGELFF.

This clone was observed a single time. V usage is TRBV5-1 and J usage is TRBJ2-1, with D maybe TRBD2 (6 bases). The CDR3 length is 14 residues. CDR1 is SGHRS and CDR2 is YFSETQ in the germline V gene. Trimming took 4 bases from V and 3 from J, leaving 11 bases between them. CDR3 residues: CASSPEGLYNEQFF. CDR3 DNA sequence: TGCGCCAGCAGCCCGGAGGGACTCTACAATGAGCAGTTCTTC. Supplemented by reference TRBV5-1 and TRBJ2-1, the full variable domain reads KAGVTQTPRYLIKTRGQQVTLSCSPISGHRSVSWYQQTPGQGLQFLFEYFSETQRNKGNFPGRFSGRQFSNSRSEMNVSTLELGDSALYLCASSPEGLYNEQFFGPGTRLTVL.

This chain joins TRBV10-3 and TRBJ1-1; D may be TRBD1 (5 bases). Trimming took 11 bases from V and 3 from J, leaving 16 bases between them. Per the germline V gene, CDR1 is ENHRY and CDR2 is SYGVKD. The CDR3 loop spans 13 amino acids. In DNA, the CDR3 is TGTGCCTACGCAGGGAGGCTGGACACTGAAGCTTTCTTT. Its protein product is CAYAGRLDTEAFF.

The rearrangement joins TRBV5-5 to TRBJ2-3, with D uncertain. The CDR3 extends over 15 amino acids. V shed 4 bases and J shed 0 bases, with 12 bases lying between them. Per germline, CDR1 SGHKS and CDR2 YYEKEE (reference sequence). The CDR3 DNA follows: TGTGCCAGCAGCACCGGCATGACTAGCACAGATACGCAGTATTTT. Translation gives CASSTGMTSTDTQYF. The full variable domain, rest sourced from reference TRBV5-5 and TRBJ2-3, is DAGVTQSPTHLIKTRGQQVTLRCSPISGHKSVSWYQQVLGQGPQFIFQYYEKEERGRGNFPDRFSARQFPNYSSELNVNALLLGDSALYLCASSTGMTSTDTQYFGPGTRLTVL.

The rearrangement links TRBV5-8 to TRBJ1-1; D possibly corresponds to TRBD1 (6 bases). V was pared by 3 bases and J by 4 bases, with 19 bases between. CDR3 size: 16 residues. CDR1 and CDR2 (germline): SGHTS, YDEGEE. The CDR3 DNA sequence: TGTGCCAGCAGCTCATTGCTCGACAGGTCTTCCACTGAAGCTTTCTTT. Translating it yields CASSSLLDRSSTEAFF.

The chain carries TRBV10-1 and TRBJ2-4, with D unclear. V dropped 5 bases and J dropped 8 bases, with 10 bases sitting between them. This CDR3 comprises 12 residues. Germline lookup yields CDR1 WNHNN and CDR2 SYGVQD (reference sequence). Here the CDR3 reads CASSLDKDIQYF. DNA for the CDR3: TGCGCCAGCAGTCTAGATAAAGACATTCAGTACTTC.

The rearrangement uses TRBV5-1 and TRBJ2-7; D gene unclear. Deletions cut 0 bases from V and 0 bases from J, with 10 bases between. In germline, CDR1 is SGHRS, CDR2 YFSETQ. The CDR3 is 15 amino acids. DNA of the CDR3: TGCGCCAGCAGCTTGGGACTCGTCGGCTCCTACGAGCAGTACTTC. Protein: CASSLGLVGSYEQYF.

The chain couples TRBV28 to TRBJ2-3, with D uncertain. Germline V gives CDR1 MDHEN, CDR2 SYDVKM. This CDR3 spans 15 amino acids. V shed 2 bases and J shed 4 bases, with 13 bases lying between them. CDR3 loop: CASSLGQLSADTQYF. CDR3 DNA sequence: TGTGCCAGCAGTTTAGGGCAACTCTCGGCAGATACGCAGTATTTT.

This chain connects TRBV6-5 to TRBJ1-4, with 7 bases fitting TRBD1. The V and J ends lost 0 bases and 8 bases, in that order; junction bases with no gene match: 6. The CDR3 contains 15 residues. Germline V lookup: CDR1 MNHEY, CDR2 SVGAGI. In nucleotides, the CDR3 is TGTGCCAGCAGTTACTCTGGGAGCAGGGGGGAAAAACTGTTTTTT. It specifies CASSYSGSRGEKLFF.

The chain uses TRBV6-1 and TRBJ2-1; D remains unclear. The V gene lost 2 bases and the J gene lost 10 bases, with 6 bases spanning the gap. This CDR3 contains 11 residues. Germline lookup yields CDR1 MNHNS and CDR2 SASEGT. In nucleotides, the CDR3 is TGTGCCAGCAGTGAATTACACGAGCAGTTCTTC. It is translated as CASSELHEQFF.

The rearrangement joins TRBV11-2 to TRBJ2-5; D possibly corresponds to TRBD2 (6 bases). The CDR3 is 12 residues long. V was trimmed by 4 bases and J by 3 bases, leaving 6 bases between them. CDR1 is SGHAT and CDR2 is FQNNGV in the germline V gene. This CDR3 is CASSWGEETQYF. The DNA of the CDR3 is TGTGCCAGCAGCTGGGGGGAAGAGACCCAGTACTTC.

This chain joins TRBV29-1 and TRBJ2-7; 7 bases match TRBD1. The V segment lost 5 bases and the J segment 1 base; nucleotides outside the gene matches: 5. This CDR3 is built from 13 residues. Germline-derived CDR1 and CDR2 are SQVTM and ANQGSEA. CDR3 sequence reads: CSVKGAASYEQYF. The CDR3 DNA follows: TGCAGCGTTAAGGGGGCGGCGTCCTACGAGCAGTACTTC.

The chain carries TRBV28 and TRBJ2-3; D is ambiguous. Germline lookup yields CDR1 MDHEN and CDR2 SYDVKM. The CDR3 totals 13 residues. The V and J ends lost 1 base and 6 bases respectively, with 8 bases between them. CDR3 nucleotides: TGTGCCAGCAGTTTATATCCGTTGGATACGCAGTATTTT. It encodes CASSLYPLDTQYF.

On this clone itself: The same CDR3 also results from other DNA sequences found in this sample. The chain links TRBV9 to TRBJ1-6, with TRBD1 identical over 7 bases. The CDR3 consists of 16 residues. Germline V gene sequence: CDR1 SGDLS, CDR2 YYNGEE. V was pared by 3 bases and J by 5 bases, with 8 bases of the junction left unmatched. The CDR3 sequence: CASSARGGQNNSPLHF. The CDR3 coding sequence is TGTGCCAGCAGCGCACGGGGGGGACAGAATAATTCACCCCTCCACTTT. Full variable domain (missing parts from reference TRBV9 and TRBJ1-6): DSGVTQTPKHLITATGQRVTLRCSPRSGDLSVYWYQQSLDQGLQFLIQYYNGEERAKGNILERFSAQQFPDLHSELNLSSLELGDSALYFCASSARGGQNNSPLHFGNGTRLTVT.

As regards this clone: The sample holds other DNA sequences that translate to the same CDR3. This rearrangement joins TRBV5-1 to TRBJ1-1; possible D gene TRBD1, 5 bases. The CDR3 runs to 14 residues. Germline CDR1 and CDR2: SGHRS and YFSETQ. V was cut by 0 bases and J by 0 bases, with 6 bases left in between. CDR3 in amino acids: CASSLAGMNTEAFF. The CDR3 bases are TGCGCCAGCAGCTTGGCAGGGATGAACACTGAAGCTTTCTTT.

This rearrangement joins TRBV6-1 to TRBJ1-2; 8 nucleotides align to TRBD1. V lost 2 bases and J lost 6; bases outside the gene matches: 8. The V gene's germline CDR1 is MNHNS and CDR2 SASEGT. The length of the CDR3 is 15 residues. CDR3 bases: TGTGCCAGCAGTGAACCCGGGACAGGCGGAAATGGCTACACCTTC. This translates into CASSEPGTGGNGYTF.